The 22 T cell receptor beta chains reported below all come from one sample, sequenced in a study of shared clonotypes between healthy human individuals. Only in-frame clones appear in the TCRdb table, and some are missing; sequencing was by immunoSEQ multiplex PCR. The sample yields roughly 2,300,000 clones, less than 95% seen once. Material for sequencing was naive CD4+ T cells from PBMCs. Subset: CD45RA+ positively selected. These receptors came from a man between 18 and 35 years old in good health. Some clones in this sample may be carry-over from other donors' samples.

The table lists this clone with a count of one. The rearrangement uses TRBV29-1 and TRBJ1-2; D unresolved. The CDR3 covers 11 residues. Germline-derived CDR1 and CDR2 are SQVTM and ANQGSEA. Trimming pared 4 bases from V and 5 bases from J, leaving 8 bases between. CDR3 sequence: CSVARVYGYTF. The CDR3 bases are TGCAGCGTTGCCCGGGTTTATGGCTACACCTTC.

V and J are TRBV6-6 and TRBJ2-7; perhaps D is TRBD1 or TRBD2 (6 bases each). The germline gives CDR1 MNHNY, CDR2 SVGAGI (reference sequence). This CDR3 contains 13 residues. The germline V and J ends were trimmed by 2 bases and 6 bases, with 11 bases remaining between them. DNA for the CDR3: TGTGCCAGCAGTTACAAAGGGGGAGGCGAGCAGTACTTC. Protein: CASSYKGGGEQYF.

V is TRBV4-1 and J is TRBJ1-1, with TRBD1 matching 12 bases. V was clipped by 0 bases and J by 5 bases; unmatched bases: 10. Germline V gives CDR1 MGHRA, CDR2 YSYEKL. The length of the CDR3 is 18 residues. The DNA of the CDR3 is TGCGCCAGCAGCCAAGAGATCCGGGACAGGGGGCGAGGGACTGAAGCTTTCTTT. It encodes CASSQEIRDRGRGTEAFF.

The chain carries TRBV21-1 and TRBJ2-3. TRBV21-1 has pseudogene status. This CDR3 has 9 residues. CDR3 in DNA: TGTGCCGACACAGATACGCAGTATTTT. Translated: CADTDTQYF.

The V call is TRBV18, the J call TRBJ2-7; possibly TRBD2 for D (6 bases). The CDR3 has 15 amino acids. Germline V gene lookup returns CDR1 KGHSH and CDR2 LQKENI. V was trimmed by 6 bases and J by 7 bases, leaving 22 bases between them. The CDR3 spells CASSLLQGLNFEQYF. The CDR3, as DNA: TGTGCCAGCTCGCTGCTGCAGGGACTGAACTTTGAGCAGTACTTC. The full variable domain, rest sourced from reference TRBV18 and TRBJ2-7, is NAGVMQNPRHLVRRRGQEARLRCSPMKGHSHVYWYRQLPEEGLKFMVYLQKENIIDESGMPKERFSAEFPKEGPSILRIQQVVRGDSAAYFCASSLLQGLNFEQYFGPGTRLTVT.

The rearrangement joins TRBV9 to TRBJ2-7; TRBD1 aligns across 8 bases. With V trimmed by 0 bases and J by 2 bases, 10 bases remained unmatched. The CDR3 consists of 17 residues. Germline V CDR1 and CDR2: SGDLS, YYNGEE. CDR3 sequence (DNA): TGTGCCAGCAGCGTAGCCGGACGGGACAGGTCGACCTACGAGCAGTACTTC. Translation: CASSVAGRDRSTYEQYF.

Note on this clone: This sample also contains other DNA sequences that code for the same CDR3. The rearrangement links TRBV28 to TRBJ2-1; no reliable D call. Germline-derived CDR1 and CDR2 are MDHEN and SYDVKM. V was pared by 6 bases and J by 2 bases, with 2 bases between. The CDR3 has 11 residues. DNA for the CDR3: TGTGCCAGCAGCCCCTACAATGAGCAGTTCTTC. Protein product: CASSPYNEQFF.

The chain carries TRBV23-1 and TRBJ2-6; the D gene is possibly TRBD2 (6 bases). TRBV23-1 is reported as an ORF; its role is uncertain. V lost 7 bases and J 0 bases, leaving 13 bases between the germline ends. The CDR3 loop spans 16 amino acids. For the CDR3, the DNA is TGCGCCAGCACCTTTTTGGGGGGCTCTGGGGCCAACGTCCTGACTTTC. Translated: CASTFLGGSGANVLTF.

The chain carries TRBV7-9 and TRBJ2-5, with 10 bases identical to TRBD1. The CDR3 spans 15 residues. Trimming cost V 5 bases and J 5 bases; bases outside gene matches: 8. Looked up from germline, CDR1 is SEHNR and CDR2 is FQNEAQ (reference sequence). CDR3 bases: TGTGCCAGCAGCGTTGACAGGGGGCCTCGCGAGACCCAGTACTTC. It codes for CASSVDRGPRETQYF.

The rearrangement uses TRBV5-1 and TRBJ1-4; D perhaps matches TRBD1 (6 bases). This CDR3 is 12 amino acids long. The V end was cut by 9 bases, the J end by 7 bases, with 13 bases between. The germline V gene encodes CDR1 SGHRS and CDR2 YFSETQ. The DNA of the CDR3 is TGCGCCAACGAGGGGGTCGTTGAAAAACTGTTTTTT. Protein: CANEGVVEKLFF.

V usage is TRBV5-4 and J usage is TRBJ1-1; TRBD1 is a possible D gene (5 bases). Trimming cost V 4 bases and J 4 bases, with 26 bases left between them. Germline CDR1 is SGHNT and CDR2 is YYREEE (reference sequence). The CDR3 is 18 amino acids. The CDR3 DNA sequence: TGTGCCAGCAGCCCATATTTCCGGGCTGGGGGTTTAGGCACTGAAGCTTTCTTT. Translated: CASSPYFRAGGLGTEAFF.

This CDR3 reads CASSLPHTTVPAYEQYF. The CDR3 region has the DNA TGTGCCAGCAGCTTACCGCACACGACAGTTCCCGCCTACGAGCAGTACTTC. The chain couples TRBV7-9 to TRBJ2-7; D is perhaps TRBD1 (5 bases). The V gene's germline CDR1 is SEHNR and CDR2 FQNEAQ (reference sequence). This CDR3 comprises 17 residues. Trimming left V 2 bases short and J 2 bases short, with 19 bases between. Full variable domain (rest looked up from reference TRBV7-9 and TRBJ2-7): DTGVSQNPRHKITKRGQNVTFRCDPISEHNRLYWYRQTLGQGPEFLTYFQNEAQLEKSRLLSDRFSAERPKGSFSTLEIQRTEQGDSAMYLCASSLPHTTVPAYEQYFGPGTRLTVT.

The chain has TRBV7-9 and TRBJ2-7, with 9 nucleotides matching TRBD1. This CDR3 has 18 residues. Germline loops: CDR1 SEHNR, CDR2 FQNEAQ (reference sequence). Trimming removed 4 bases from V and 5 bases from J; junction bases left unmatched: 18. As DNA, the CDR3 is TGTGCCAGCAGCTCGTATATCCGGACAGGGGCATTTGTTAACGAGCAGTACTTC. This codes for CASSSYIRTGAFVNEQYF.

A note on this clone: Other DNA sequences from this sample encode an identical CDR3 as well. The CDR3 DNA sequence: TGTGCCAGCAGCTTAGACCCCGGGGAGCTGTTTTTT. This translates into CASSLDPGELFF. This chain connects TRBV11-3 to TRBJ2-2; unclear D gene. This CDR3 comprises 12 residues. Germline CDR1 reads SGHNT; CDR2 reads YENEEA. Trimming left V 0 bases short and J 6 bases short, with 2 bases between.

The rearrangement links TRBV6-4 to TRBJ1-2, with TRBD1 matching 12 bases. In germline, CDR1 is MRHNA, CDR2 SNTAGT. The J segment lost 7 bases and the V segment lost 5 bases, leaving 2 bases of the junction unmatched. CDR3 length: 13 residues. The CDR3 DNA follows: TGTGCCAGCAGTCAGGGACAGGGGGCTGGCTACACCTTC. This translates into CASSQGQGAGYTF.

V gene TRBV28 combines with J gene TRBJ2-3; the match to TRBD2 covers 7 bases. The CDR3 has 16 residues. Germline trimming cut 7 bases from V and 2 bases from J; bases unmatched to any gene: 12. Germline loops: CDR1 MDHEN, CDR2 SYDVKM. The CDR3 spells CASKPPSGTPTDTQYF. CDR3 sequence (DNA): TGTGCCAGCAAACCACCTAGCGGAACACCCACAGATACGCAGTATTTT.

The chain recombines TRBV5-1 with TRBJ2-3; D unclear. The CDR3 is made up of 12 amino acids. Germline loops: CDR1 SGHRS, CDR2 YFSETQ. V lost 0 bases to trimming and J lost 8 bases, with 7 bases between them. CDR3: CASSLVSSTQYF. Written as DNA, the CDR3 is TGCGCCAGCAGCTTGGTCAGTAGTACGCAGTATTTT.

This chain links TRBV27 with TRBJ2-7; TRBD1 matches 7 bases. With 8 bases clipped from V and 3 bases from J, the junction kept 16 bases outside the gene matches. CDR1 MNHEY and CDR2 SMNVEV come from the germline V gene (reference sequence). The CDR3 extends over 16 amino acids. CDR3 sequence (DNA): TGTGCCAGCTCCGCCGCGTCGACAGGGAAGTTCTACGAGCAGTACTTC. Translated: CASSAASTGKFYEQYF.

The rearrangement links TRBV10-2 to TRBJ1-6, with D hard to call. This CDR3 has 13 residues. Germline V gene sequence: CDR1 WSHSY, CDR2 SAAADI. The V end lost 0 bases, the J end lost 7 bases, and 4 bases lay between the germline ends. This CDR3 reads CASSESNNSPLHF. CDR3 bases: TGCGCCAGCAGTGAGTCAAACAATTCACCCCTCCACTTT.

The V and J genes are TRBV6-5 and TRBJ2-7, with D perhaps TRBD2 (5 bases). This CDR3 region has 14 residues. Germline CDR1 is MNHEY and CDR2 is SVGAGI. V lost 6 bases and J lost 6, with 18 bases in between. In nucleotides, the CDR3 is TGTGCCAGCAGCGTCAGCGGAACCCAAGGCGAGCAGTACTTC. Translation: CASSVSGTQGEQYF.

The chain has TRBV28 and TRBJ1-5; a weak D match, TRBD1 (6 bases). The germline V and J ends were trimmed by 2 bases and 7 bases, with 15 bases remaining between them. The CDR3 covers 15 residues. The germline V gene has CDR1 MDHEN and CDR2 SYDVKM. The CDR3 nucleotides read TGTGCCAGCAGTTTACCCCGGACAGATAAACAGCCCCAGCATTTT. Its protein is CASSLPRTDKQPQHF.

The chain has TRBV7-6 and TRBJ2-3; 8 bases agree with TRBD2. The trim removed 1 base at V and 4 bases at J, leaving 7 bases unmatched. The CDR3 is 16 residues long. Germline values: CDR1 SGHVS, CDR2 FNYEAQ. The CDR3 loop reads CASSLVAGGFSDTQYF. The CDR3 bases are TGTGCCAGCAGCTTAGTGGCGGGAGGCTTCTCAGATACGCAGTATTTT.